The T cell receptor (beta chain) under discussion was sequenced for a study of CD8+ T cells in alopecia areata (dated by TCRdb to 2017 to 2018). About the study as a whole: Treated patients were enrolled in an open-label pilot trial of oral tofacitinib at 5 to 10 mg twice daily for moderate-to-severe alopecia areata. The SALT score, which quantifies the percentage of affected scalp surface area, was used to measure disease severity in treated patients. To study T cell clonal expansion in alopecia areata, the researchers applied high-throughput TCRbeta sequencing to both the C3H/HeJ mouse model and human patients. Human TCRbeta sequencing covered scalp tissue and sorted CD4+ and CD8+ peripheral blood T cells from patchy and totalis/universalis alopecia areata patients and healthy controls. RNA was obtained with the PAXgene miRNA kit for fixed scalp, the miRNeasy kit for PBMCs, and the RNeasy kit for mouse skin. Patients received tofacitinib for 6 to 18 months and were then followed off drug for 6 months to check for delayed response and recurrence. Patients on tofacitinib were biopsied at baseline and after 4 and 24 weeks of treatment, and several of the patients also had a later scalp biopsy. TCRbeta CDR3 regions were amplified by immunoSEQ multiplex PCR using 35 Vbeta forward and 13 Jbeta reverse primers. Clonality in the scalp was compared among normal scalp (n=4), patchy alopecia areata scalp (n=8), and alopecia totalis/universalis scalp (n=8).

The library was generated by the immunoSEQ multiplex PCR assay. To provide template for TCR sequencing, every sample had RNA extracted and reverse transcribed into cDNA. First-strand cDNA was synthesized using SuperScript III with a 2:1 mix of oligo-dT and random hexamers. Amplification bias was assessed with a synthetic immune receptor repertoire, and residual bias was removed computationally. On the study's bioinformatics: After raw reads were preprocessed to remove errors, the CDR3 was defined following IMGT conventions as running from the conserved cysteine to phenylalanine. Clonality was computed as 1 minus the Shannon entropy, with the entropy normalized by log2 of the number of productive unique TCRs. Whether each scalp clone was CD4 or CD8 was inferred by checking scalp TCRbeta sequences against the CD4 and CD8 repertoires from sorted blood. This is the immuneACCESS table as TCRdb keeps it, with only in-frame sequences that have V and J called. A part of the clones is gone; compared with another copy, unresolved V genes explain less than half, and the rest is unexplained. V, J and clone size are those of that table, while D and trimming were read from the DNA. The sample records about 190,000 clones, 50% to 60% of which are singletons. Over 0.55% of the sample is held by the ten biggest clonotypes.

Findings and caveats that apply to the study as a whole: Many expanded lesional clones were found to persist in scalp and blood during tofacitinib treatment, and relapse after treatment cessation may be partly explained by this persistence. Because the treated cohort was small and included a single nonresponder, larger studies are needed to assess links between baseline CD8+ expansion and response. Unlike mouse skin, where gammadelta T cells dominate, normal human skin contains resident alphabeta T cells that get sequenced too, which complicates analysis of the scalp TCR repertoire. Higher clonality and more expanded CD8+ clones were observed in lesional scalp than in normal scalp, particularly in alopecia totalis/universalis, a finding suggestive of antigenic drive. Scalp clonality and the number of expanded CD8+ clones among the top 100 scalp clones were significantly decreased by tofacitinib. TCR sequences shared between patients were less clear than in mice, possibly partly because of HLA diversity in the patient population.

The junction shows trimming of 2 bases on V and 9 bases on J, and the gene matches do not reach 7 bases of it. CDR1 and CDR2, looked up from the germline V gene, are SNHLY and FYNNEI. The CDR3 measures 16 amino acids from cysteine to phenylalanine. Here the CDR3 DNA is all that survives: 48 bases in frame from base 1. In the paper's terms, the time point label means: more than 3 weeks on oral tofacitinib. What this sample's treatment or condition label stands for: oral pan-JAK inhibitor, 5-10 mg twice daily. Lesional scalp punch biopsies and peripheral blood were obtained from alopecia areata patients. PBMCs were separated by density centrifugation and stained for CD3, CD4 and CD8, after which CD4+ and CD8+ T cells were sorted on a FACSAria. Comment on this clone: The antigen this receptor binds is unknown. Base qualities are missing; no much larger clone stands one base away.

The specimen comprised CD4+ T cells sorted from blood, sampled at week 4, from a patient treated with tofacitinib. This clonotype was obtained from a human donor with alopecia areata. The chain is assembled from TRBV2 and TRBJ2-1; 13 junctional bases match TRBD2. CDR3 region: CASSEPGTSGVGEQFF. The sequenced DNA is TGTGCCAGCAGTGAACCTGGGACTAGCGGGGTAGGTGAGCAGTTCTTC.